One sample yielded the 21 T cell receptor beta chains listed below, sequenced in a study of beta chain features in type 1 diabetes. Every bit of the isolated RNA underwent reverse transcription, so sequencing read expressed TCRB transcripts. Only in-frame clones appear in the TCRdb table, and some are missing; sequencing was by immunoSEQ multiplex PCR. The sample includes 810,000 or so clones, 15% to 20% seen only once; the top ten take about 0.02%. Sequenced: naive CD4+ T cells from blood. Receptors originate from a woman aged 18-29 years in good health.

This clone was picked up a small number of times. The chain couples TRBV10-3 to TRBJ2-3; D ambiguous. CDR1 is ENHRY and CDR2 is SYGVKD in the germline V gene. The CDR3 contains 11 residues. V was trimmed by 8 bases and J by 0 bases, leaving 3 bases between them. In nucleotides, the CDR3 is TGTGCCATCGCCAGCACAGATACGCAGTATTTT. This encodes CAIASTDTQYF.

The rearrangement joins TRBV9 to TRBJ2-2, with 7 positions matching TRBD1. Germline CDR1 reads SGDLS; CDR2 reads YYNGEE. CDR3 length: 15 residues. V shed 3 bases, J shed 0 bases, and the junction held 2 bases outside the gene matches. The CDR3 region has the DNA TGTGCCAGCAGCGCCGGGACAGCGAACACCGGGGAGCTGTTTTTT. It is translated as CASSAGTANTGELFF.

This clone has just a few counts. The V gene is TRBV18, the J gene TRBJ1-2; 8 bases agree with TRBD1. Looked up from germline, CDR1 is KGHSH and CDR2 is LQKENI. Trimming removed 1 base from V and 4 bases from J; junction bases left unmatched: 8. This CDR3 comprises 16 residues. The CDR3 sequence: CASSPRPGGDIYGYTF. The CDR3 nucleotides read TGTGCCAGCTCACCACGTCCAGGGGGCGATATCTATGGCTACACCTTC.

V and J are TRBV2 and TRBJ1-3; TRBD1 agrees at 9 bases. CDR3 length: 15 amino acids. The germline gives CDR1 SNHLY, CDR2 FYNNEI. J lost 2 bases, V lost 5 bases, and 4 bases had no gene match. The chain's CDR3 is CASSPGQGAGNTIYF. Here the CDR3 DNA reads TGTGCCAGCAGTCCGGGACAGGGAGCTGGAAACACCATATATTTT. The variable domain in full, completed from reference TRBV2 and TRBJ1-3, reads EPEVTQTPSHQVTQMGQEVILRCVPISNHLYFYWYRQILGQKVEFLVSFYNNEISEKSEIFDDQFSVERPDGSNFTLKIRSTKLEDSAMYFCASSPGQGAGNTIYFGEGSWLTVV.

V gene TRBV7-2 combines with J gene TRBJ1-2; D possibly corresponds to TRBD1 (5 bases). Trimming removed 11 bases from V and 4 bases from J, with 29 bases in between. Germline values: CDR1 SGHTA, CDR2 FQGNSA. The CDR3 runs 17 residues. The CDR3 here is CASSLGGSLPPLYGYTF. As DNA, the CDR3 is TGTGCCTCATCCCTTGGGGGGTCGCTTCCCCCCCTCTATGGCTACACCTTC.

This clone occurred a few times. CDR3 nucleotides: TGTGCCAGCAGCAAAGGGGGGGGAGACAGGGTCCGGTACGAGCAGTACTTC. Amino acid sequence: CASSKGGGDRVRYEQYF. The chain links TRBV21-1 to TRBJ2-7. TRBV21-1 represents a pseudogene. The CDR3 is 17 amino acids.

This clone was counted between two and nine times. The genes are TRBV27 and TRBJ2-1; D is perhaps TRBD1 (6 bases). This CDR3 contains 15 residues. The germline V and J ends were trimmed by 5 bases and 7 bases, with 18 bases remaining between them. Germline assignment: CDR1 MNHEY and CDR2 SMNVEV (reference sequence). The CDR3 region is CASSKLDRIWNEQFF. CDR3 in DNA: TGTGCCAGCAGTAAACTGGACAGAATCTGGAATGAGCAGTTCTTC.

This clone was seen a few times. The J gene is TRBJ2-5, the V gene TRBV27; TRBD1 might be the D (5 bases). CDR1 MNHEY and CDR2 SMNVEV come from the germline V gene (reference sequence). With 5 bases removed from V and 7 bases from J, the gap between germline ends came to 17 bases. The CDR3 has 14 residues. Here the CDR3 reads CASSPRGQGGTQYF. The DNA of the CDR3 is TGTGCCAGCAGTCCCCGTGGGCAGGGCGGGACCCAGTACTTC.

This chain joins TRBV9 and TRBJ1-3; perhaps TRBD1 as D (5 bases). V was cut by 7 bases and J by 5 bases, with 16 bases left in between. CDR1 and CDR2 (germline): SGDLS, YYNGEE. CDR3 length equals 14 residues. The CDR3 reads CASSQGMGRNTIYF. The CDR3 DNA reads TGTGCCAGCTCGCAGGGTATGGGAAGAAACACCATATATTTT.

V and J are TRBV7-9 and TRBJ2-2, with D possibly TRBD2 on 6 matching bases. Trimming stripped 1 base from V and 3 bases from J, with 9 bases between. This CDR3 has 15 amino acids. Germline V CDR1 and CDR2: SEHNR, FQNEAQ (reference sequence). CDR3 DNA: TGTGCCAGCAGCTTAGGAGGAGGGTACACCGGGGAGCTGTTTTTT. Its protein is CASSLGGGYTGELFF.

This clone showed up just a few times. V usage is TRBV7-2 and J usage is TRBJ1-2; D not certain. Germline V gene lookup returns CDR1 SGHTA and CDR2 FQGNSA. The ends were cut back, 2 bases at V and 5 bases at J, with 9 bases in the middle. This CDR3 comprises 13 residues. The CDR3 is CASSLQSKYGYTF. The DNA of the CDR3 is TGTGCCAGCAGCTTACAGAGCAAGTATGGCTACACCTTC.

This clone was counted a few times. This chain connects TRBV5-8 to TRBJ2-2; no clear D gene. This CDR3 spans 17 amino acids. From germline, CDR1 is SGHTS and CDR2 YDEGEE. Trimming cost V 1 base and J 7 bases, with 20 bases left between them. In DNA, the CDR3 is TGTGCCAGCAGCTTGCTAATGTGGCGGTCCTGGGGCGGGGAGCTGTTTTTT. It yields the protein CASSLLMWRSWGGELFF.

Remarks on this clone: At one end the junction does not follow the germline gene, possibly because of a read error. The chain joins TRBV7-9 to TRBJ2-1; D perhaps matches TRBD2 (6 bases). The germline CDR1 and CDR2 sequences are SEHNR and FQNEAQ (reference sequence). The CDR3 is made up of 14 amino acids. The CDR3 coding sequence is TGTGCCAGCAGCTTCCGGGACTCCCACAATGAGCAGTTCTTC. As protein: CASSFRDSHNEQFF.

This clone was observed a few times. This chain joins TRBV7-2 and TRBJ2-5; TRBD2 matches 8 bases. The CDR3 extends over 16 amino acids. The V gene's germline CDR1 is SGHTA and CDR2 FQGNSA. The V segment lost 2 bases and the J segment 2 bases; nucleotides outside the gene matches: 7. CDR3 loop: CASSLRSGSPQETQYF. In nucleotides, the CDR3 is TGTGCCAGCAGCTTAAGGAGCGGGAGTCCACAAGAGACCCAGTACTTC.

The genes are TRBV9 and TRBJ2-5; no firm D call. Deletions cut 4 bases from V and 5 bases from J, with 15 bases between. The CDR3 spans 14 residues. Per germline, CDR1 SGDLS and CDR2 YYNGEE. The CDR3 protein is CASSPHPDAETQYF. The CDR3 DNA sequence: TGTGCCAGCAGCCCACATCCTGACGCGGAGACCCAGTACTTC.

This clone was seen a handful of times. The V gene is TRBV5-6, the J gene TRBJ2-7; TRBD2 might be the D (6 bases). CDR1 SGHDT and CDR2 YYEEEE come from the germline V gene. This CDR3 comprises 15 residues. V lost 0 bases to trimming and J lost 4 bases, with 14 bases between them. The DNA of the CDR3 is TGTGCCAGCAGCTTGGGAGGACTAATAACATACGAGCAGTACTTC. It is translated as CASSLGGLITYEQYF.

The chain employs TRBV7-2 and TRBJ2-5; the D gene could be TRBD1 or TRBD2 (5 bases each). CDR1 SGHTA and CDR2 FQGNSA come from the germline V gene. V lost 1 base and J 5 bases, leaving 14 bases between the germline ends. This CDR3 is built from 15 residues. CDR3 protein: CASSLVMGVRETQYF. Here the CDR3 DNA reads TGTGCCAGCAGCTTAGTAATGGGGGTGAGGGAGACCCAGTACTTC. Full variable domain (outside the CDR3, taken from reference TRBV7-2 and TRBJ2-5): GAGVSQSPSNKVTEKGKDVELRCDPISGHTALYWYRQSLGQGLEFLIYFQGNSAPDKSGLPSDRFSAERTGGSVSTLTIQRTQQEDSAVYLCASSLVMGVRETQYFGPGTRLLVL.

The CDR3 DNA sequence: TGTGCCAGCAGCGCCCCCGGGGGGACAGTCTTCTCTGGGGCCAACGTCCTGACTTTC. Translating it yields CASSAPGGTVFSGANVLTF. The V gene is TRBV9, the J gene TRBJ2-6; D could derive from TRBD1 or TRBD2 (7 bases each). The ends were cut back, 3 bases at V and 0 bases at J, with 19 bases in the middle. The CDR3 is made up of 19 amino acids. CDR1 SGDLS and CDR2 YYNGEE come from the germline V gene. Full variable domain (outside the CDR3, taken from reference TRBV9 and TRBJ2-6): DSGVTQTPKHLITATGQRVTLRCSPRSGDLSVYWYQQSLDQGLQFLIQYYNGEERAKGNILERFSAQQFPDLHSELNLSSLELGDSALYFCASSAPGGTVFSGANVLTFGAGSRLTVL.

A word on this clone: Other DNA variants within this sample encode the same CDR3. The chain has TRBV18 and TRBJ2-1; unclear D gene. V was pared by 3 bases and J by 1 base, with 10 bases between. This CDR3 region has 15 residues. Germline V gene data show CDR1 as KGHSH and CDR2 as LQKENI. The CDR3 DNA sequence: TGTGCCAGCTCACCTTTAACTTCGTCCTACAATGAGCAGTTCTTC. It is translated as CASSPLTSSYNEQFF.

This chain connects TRBV6-1 to TRBJ1-2, with D unresolved. CDR3 length equals 12 residues. Germline assignment: CDR1 MNHNS and CDR2 SASEGT. V shed 9 bases and J shed 7 bases, with 15 bases lying between them. This CDR3 is CASHGGRLGYTF. As DNA, the CDR3 is TGTGCCAGTCATGGAGGTAGACTTGGCTACACCTTC.

CDR3 sequence reads: CASSGIETGWFNEQFF. Here the CDR3 DNA reads TGTGCCAGCAGCGGTATCGAGACAGGGTGGTTCAATGAGCAGTTCTTC. The chain combines TRBV9 with TRBJ2-1; 7 bases map to TRBD1. Unmatched junction bases numbered 12, after V lost 3 bases and J lost 6 bases. Germline-derived CDR1 and CDR2 are SGDLS and YYNGEE. The CDR3 has 16 amino acids.